This T cell receptor beta chain is drawn from a study of blood T cell repertoires in COVID-19. At the level of the study: Specimens from acute and convalescent COVID-19 originated in the United States, Italy and Spain. T cells, B-cell-depleted T cells, or PBMCs provided the cDNA or gDNA that served as material.

Original handling: Reference gene primer amplification yielded estimated nucleated cell counts. Using immunoSEQ multiplex PCR, the repertoire was profiled, and TCRdb retains in-frame clones only, with some absent. V and J calls and clone size are copied from that table; D and trimming were computed from the DNA. The data contain some 380,000 clones, roughly 86% of them singletons. Only a few counts were recorded for this clone. Germline assignment: CDR1 SNHLY and CDR2 FYNNEI. The V segment lost 3 bases and the J segment 3 bases; nucleotides outside the gene matches: 3. The CDR3 length is 14 residues. Participants were aged 18 to 89 years from approximately 25 US areas.

V gene TRBV2 combines with J gene TRBJ2-7; 9 nucleotides line up with TRBD1. The TCR originated in a middle-aged woman with acute COVID-19. Sequenced input: PBMCs or T cells enriched from blood (not recorded which). CDR3 region: CASSEMTGGYEQYF. The DNA of the CDR3 is TGTGCCAGCAGTGAGATGACAGGGGGCTACGAGCAGTACTTC.